The next 24 T cell receptor beta chains were all read from a single sample in a study of cytomegalovirus exposure and HLA in healthy donors. The table came from immunoSEQ multiplex PCR; TCRdb's copy has only in-frame clones and leaves some out. Among 75,000 to 85,000 clones, just over 90% were seen once, and the ten largest hold 2.1%. Sequencing input: PBMCs. The receptors were sampled from a man aged 25-40 years in good health and CMV-seronegative.

The V call is TRBV28, the J call TRBJ1-4; D might be TRBD1 (6 bases). V was trimmed by 3 bases and J by 7 bases, leaving 15 bases between them. Germline V gives CDR1 MDHEN, CDR2 SYDVKM. CDR3 length: 15 residues. The CDR3 spells CASSLGGRFGEKLFF. The CDR3 coding sequence is TGTGCCAGCAGTTTGGGGGGGCGCTTCGGTGAAAAACTGTTTTTT.

The gene calls are TRBV5-1 and TRBJ2-1, with D possibly being TRBD1 (6 bases). V lost 3 bases and J 7 bases, leaving 20 bases between the germline ends. Per germline, CDR1 SGHRS and CDR2 YFSETQ. This CDR3 contains 16 residues. The CDR3 region has the DNA TGCGCCAGCAGCTCTACAGGGTTCACGGGATATAATGAGCAGTTCTTC. Translation: CASSSTGFTGYNEQFF. The variable domain in full, with the rest retrieved from reference TRBV5-1 and TRBJ2-1, is KAGVTQTPRYLIKTRGQQVTLSCSPISGHRSVSWYQQTPGQGLQFLFEYFSETQRNKGNFPGRFSGRQFSNSRSEMNVSTLELGDSALYLCASSSTGFTGYNEQFFGPGTRLTVL.

The V and J genes are TRBV11-2 and TRBJ2-1; TRBD2 aligns across 8 bases. The CDR3 totals 16 residues. V dropped 5 bases and J dropped 5; count of bases not matched to a gene: 11. CDR1 is SGHAT and CDR2 is FQNNGV in the germline V gene. The CDR3 sequence: CASSLRGSGTNNEQFF. The CDR3 nucleotides are TGTGCCAGCAGCCTACGAGGTAGCGGGACCAACAATGAGCAGTTCTTC.

The chain uses TRBV7-9 and TRBJ1-2; TRBD1 aligns across 7 bases. From germline, CDR1 is SEHNR and CDR2 FQNEAQ (reference sequence). Trimming took 4 bases from V and 7 from J; bases not matched to a gene: 15. CDR3 length: 16 amino acids. This CDR3 is CASSSPGGQASRGYTF. The CDR3 region has the DNA TGTGCCAGCAGCTCTCCAGGCGGACAGGCCTCACGTGGCTACACCTTC.

CDR3 DNA: TGCGCCAGCAGGGACAGGGCTGCAACTAATGAAAAACTGTTTTTT. It translates to CASRDRAATNEKLFF. The chain employs TRBV10-2 and TRBJ1-4; TRBD1 agrees at 8 bases. This CDR3 spans 15 amino acids. The V gene's germline CDR1 is WSHSY and CDR2 SAAADI. The V and J ends lost 6 bases and 0 bases, in that order; junction bases with no gene match: 3.

This rearrangement joins TRBV11-2 to TRBJ2-5; a possible D gene is TRBD2 (5 bases). The DNA end is a closer match to TRBJ2-7, so the J assignment may be wrong. This CDR3 comprises 14 residues. The germline V gene encodes CDR1 SGHAT and CDR2 FQNNGV. The CDR3 DNA reads TGTGCCAGCAACCCCGGGCGGGTTATGGGCGAGCAGTACTTC. Its protein product is CASNPGRVMGEQYF.

The J gene is TRBJ2-1, the V gene TRBV27, with 9 bases aligning to TRBD1. Germline-derived CDR1 and CDR2 are MNHEY and SMNVEV (reference sequence). The CDR3 has 14 residues. Losses at the gene ends were 8 bases for V and 4 bases for J; bases not matched to a gene: 6. CDR3 protein: CASGYRGRYNEQFF. The CDR3 nucleotides are TGTGCCAGCGGATACAGGGGGCGGTACAATGAGCAGTTCTTC.

The chain carries TRBV9 and TRBJ2-2; a possible D gene is TRBD1 (6 bases). This CDR3 has 17 amino acids. The V gene lost 4 bases and the J gene lost 3 bases, with 19 bases spanning the gap. CDR1 is SGDLS, CDR2 YYNGEE, per germline. CDR3 nucleotides: TGTGCCAGCAGCCCAAGGAGTCTGGGGGCATACACCGGGGAGCTGTTTTTT. Its protein product is CASSPRSLGAYTGELFF.

V usage is TRBV7-2 and J usage is TRBJ2-7; 7 nucleotides align to TRBD1. Germline CDR1 and CDR2: SGHTA and FQGNSA. V lost 4 bases to trimming and J lost 5 bases; unmatched junction nucleotides: 5. The CDR3 is 13 amino acids. Written as DNA, the CDR3 is TGTGCCAGCAGCTGGCGACAGGGAAACGAGCAGTACTTC. Protein product: CASSWRQGNEQYF.

The chain carries TRBV19 and TRBJ2-1; D is perhaps TRBD2 (5 bases). Germline lookup yields CDR1 LNHDA and CDR2 SQIVND (reference sequence). CDR3 size: 13 residues. Trimming took 7 bases from V and 3 from J, leaving 10 bases between them. In DNA, the CDR3 is TGTGCCAGTAAATCCAGCGGCTACAATGAGCAGTTCTTC. It is translated as CASKSSGYNEQFF.

This clone appeared once. The chain combines TRBV5-1 with TRBJ2-7; tentative D call: TRBD1 (5 bases). Trimming removed 0 bases from V and 3 bases from J, with 13 bases in between. CDR3 length: 15 residues. Germline CDR1 and CDR2: SGHRS and YFSETQ. The CDR3 here is CASSLVQGTNYEQYF. The CDR3 coding sequence is TGCGCCAGCAGCTTGGTTCAGGGTACGAACTACGAGCAGTACTTC.

The rearrangement links TRBV5-1 to TRBJ2-2, with D perhaps TRBD2 (6 bases). Germline CDR1 SGHRS, CDR2 YFSETQ. V dropped 0 bases and J dropped 7 bases, with 13 bases sitting between them. The CDR3 contains 15 residues. The CDR3 region is CASSLVASEGGELFF. The CDR3 region has the DNA TGCGCCAGCAGCTTGGTAGCTAGCGAAGGCGGGGAGCTGTTTTTT.

This rearrangement joins TRBV11-2 to TRBJ1-3, with 8 bases that match TRBD1. The CDR3 contains 15 residues. The germline V gene encodes CDR1 SGHAT and CDR2 FQNNGV. The V segment lost 3 bases and the J segment 7 bases; nucleotides outside the gene matches: 8. The chain's CDR3 is CASSFRTGYMNTIYF. The CDR3 DNA sequence: TGTGCCAGCAGCTTCCGGACAGGGTATATGAACACCATATATTTT.

As DNA, the CDR3 is TGCGCCAGCAGCTTGGGATTTGGGACTAGCGGGGAAGAGACCCAGTACTTC. Translated, it gives CASSLGFGTSGEETQYF. This chain links TRBV5-1 with TRBJ2-5, with TRBD2 identical over 13 bases. The trim removed 0 bases at V and 3 bases at J, leaving 5 bases unmatched. CDR1 is SGHRS and CDR2 is YFSETQ in the germline V gene. The CDR3 consists of 17 residues.

The chain links TRBV11-2 to TRBJ2-7, with unresolved D. CDR3 size: 16 residues. The V gene's germline CDR1 is SGHAT and CDR2 FQNNGV. V was shortened by 1 base and J by 3 bases, with 16 bases between the two germline ends. The CDR3 nucleotides are TGTGCCAGCAGCTTAGGAGGTCAATGGAATTTCTACGAGCAGTACTTC. It yields the protein CASSLGGQWNFYEQYF.

The J gene is TRBJ1-5, the V gene TRBV2, with D perhaps TRBD1 (5 bases). Trimming took 5 bases from V and 4 from J, leaving 12 bases between them. The germline gives CDR1 SNHLY, CDR2 FYNNEI. This CDR3 has 14 residues. CDR3 nucleotides: TGTGCCAGCAGTAGGGGTCAGTCTAATCAGCCCCAGCATTTT. Encoded protein: CASSRGQSNQPQHF.

In its sample, this clone was seen once. The V gene is TRBV5-1, the J gene TRBJ1-2, with 7 bases identical to TRBD1. Trimming at V came to 4 bases and at J to 8 bases, leaving 5 bases not matched to a gene. The germline V gene encodes CDR1 SGHRS and CDR2 YFSETQ. This CDR3 is 12 amino acids long. The CDR3 DNA reads as TGCGCCAGCAGCGAACAGGGGCGAGGCTACACCTTC. This encodes CASSEQGRGYTF.

The genes are TRBV10-1 and TRBJ2-1, with TRBD1 as a possible D gene (5 bases). This CDR3 has 14 amino acids. Germline V lookup: CDR1 WNHNN, CDR2 SYGVQD (reference sequence). V shed 4 bases and J shed 2 bases, with 9 bases lying between them. CDR3 DNA sequence: TGCGCCAGCAGTGGGGCAGGGCCCTACAATGAGCAGTTCTTC. This translates into CASSGAGPYNEQFF.

The gene calls are TRBV7-3 and TRBJ1-2; TRBD1 might be the D (5 bases). Per germline, CDR1 SGHTA and CDR2 FQGTGA. Trimming removed 5 bases at V and 4 bases at J, with 14 bases between. The CDR3 consists of 14 residues. In DNA form, the CDR3 reads TGTGCCAGCAGCCTAGGGGTCTGGGGCTATGGCTACACCTTC. Protein sequence: CASSLGVWGYGYTF.

The V and J genes are TRBV11-2 and TRBJ2-3; TRBD1 might be the D (6 bases). This CDR3 contains 15 residues. CDR1 and CDR2 (germline): SGHAT, FQNNGV. Trimming stripped 0 bases from V and 5 bases from J, with 12 bases between. In nucleotides, the CDR3 is TGTGCCAGCAGCTTAGAGGGCAGGGGAATAGATACGCAGTATTTT. Amino acid sequence: CASSLEGRGIDTQYF.

The V gene is TRBV13, the J gene TRBJ1-5; 9 bases are shared with TRBD1. V trimming: 5 bases; J trimming: 6 bases; junction bases outside the gene matches: 8. Germline V gives CDR1 PRHDT, CDR2 FYEKMQ (reference sequence). CDR3 length: 15 amino acids. The CDR3 coding sequence is TGTGCCAGCAGCCGGAGGGACAGGGCCTCTCAGCCCCAGCATTTT. This sequence encodes CASSRRDRASQPQHF.

CDR3 nucleotide sequence: TGTGCCAGCAGCTCAGCGGGCTTAGGAGGCACAGATACGCAGTATTTT. Protein product: CASSSAGLGGTDTQYF. The chain combines TRBV11-2 with TRBJ2-3; possible D gene TRBD2, 6 bases. Germline V gene lookup returns CDR1 SGHAT and CDR2 FQNNGV. V lost 4 bases and J lost 1, with 15 bases in between. This CDR3 is built from 16 residues.

Remarks on this clone: This likely reflects a read error, since a far larger clone is one base away. The V call is TRBV7-2, the J call TRBJ2-1, with 10 bases that match TRBD2. This CDR3 is built from 15 residues. V trimming: 5 bases; J trimming: 0 bases; junction bases outside the gene matches: 1. Germline V gene sequence: CDR1 SGHTA, CDR2 FQGNSA. The CDR3, as DNA: TGTGCCAGCAGCCCTAGCGGGAGCTCCTACAATGAGCAGTTCTTC. Amino acid sequence: CASSPSGSSYNEQFF.

The V call is TRBV4-2, the J call TRBJ1-2; no reliable D call. This CDR3 region has 14 residues. The germline gives CDR1 LGHNA, CDR2 YNFKEQ. The V gene lost 0 bases and the J gene lost 4 bases, with 9 bases spanning the gap. CDR3 nucleotide sequence: TGTGCCAGCAGCCAAGAGGCAAGATCCTATGGCTACACCTTC. Residues: CASSQEARSYGYTF.